These T cell receptor beta chains were read from a single sample in a study of shared clonotypes between healthy human individuals. Assay: immunoSEQ multiplex PCR; the TCRdb copy retains only in-frame clones and omits some. The sample carries over a million clones, about 80% recorded once. Sequenced material: memory CD4+ T cells from PBMCs. The source is a man aged 18 to 30 in good health. Some clones in this sample may be carry-over from other donors' samples. CDR3s leave out the opening cysteine and the closing phenylalanine or tryptophan. A D gene is named only where the DNA matches it firmly. Clone size is not always given. Where it is, it says once, few, many or a class for expanded clones.

v_gene	j_gene	d_gene	abundance	CDR3aa
TRBV7-2	TRBJ2-3	NA	NA	ASSLLADTQY
TRBV5-4	TRBJ1-1	NA	few	ASSLGGTDTEAF
TRBV2	TRBJ2-1	NA	NA	ASSEQETNEQF
TRBV5-4	TRBJ2-7	NA	NA	ASSLAGDGGSYEQY
TRBV19	TRBJ1-1	NA	NA	ASSISRRNTEAF
TRBV2	TRBJ1-5	NA	many	ASSGGQGNQPQH
TRBV6-5	TRBJ1-3	NA	NA	ASSYKGFTDTIY
TRBV6-1	TRBJ2-7	NA	NA	ASNRYGYEQY
TRBV6-6	TRBJ2-5	NA	NA	ASSPTEETQY
TRBV18	TRBJ2-5	TRBD1	NA	ASSPPGQGGETQY
TRBV30	TRBJ2-1	TRBD1	NA	AWVGQGFNEQF
TRBV28	TRBJ1-5	NA	NA	ASTEVGGPNQPQH
TRBV5-1	TRBJ1-1	NA	NA	ASSLNGGTEAF
TRBV6-6	TRBJ1-5	TRBD1	NA	ASIKGGGGQPQH
TRBV12-5	TRBJ2-1	TRBD2	few	ASGLAPRSGSSYNEQF
TRBV5-4	TRBJ2-3	TRBD2	NA	ASSLGGAGGTDTQY
TRBV7-9	TRBJ2-5	NA	NA	ASSRRGQETQY
TRBV6-6	TRBJ2-2	NA	once	ASSLKAGMNTGELF
TRBV7-3	TRBJ2-6	NA	NA	ASSLYGRTGANVLT
TRBV5-6	TRBJ2-2	NA	many	ASSLMASSSTGELF
TRBV11-2	TRBJ2-5	TRBD2	NA	ASSLLGVRGVQETQY
TRBV7-8	TRBJ2-3	NA	NA	ASSGGGTDTQY
TRBV6-1	TRBJ2-7	TRBD2	NA	ATELRMNRERGQY
TRBV25-1	TRBJ2-6	NA	NA	ASSDLRQANPGVLT
TRBV19	TRBJ2-3	TRBD1	NA	ASSMRSGGGDTQY
TRBV27	TRBJ2-7	TRBD1	NA	ASARGIYEQY
TRBV28	TRBJ1-4	NA	NA	ASSQLNPGRNEKLF
TRBV5-1	TRBJ1-2	NA	many	ASSQGTPGRNYGYT
TRBV28	TRBJ2-3	TRBD2	NA	ASSSRTSGSFADTQY
TRBV4-1	TRBJ1-2	TRBD1	NA	ASSLDRGLGGYT
TRBV11-3	TRBJ2-7	NA	NA	ASSLDEDYEQY
TRBV6-1	TRBJ1-5	TRBD1	NA	ASSARDRGAGNQPQH
TRBV18	TRBJ2-5	TRBD2	once	ASLSSGRETQY
TRBV28	TRBJ1-5	NA	NA	ASRDITQH
TRBV30	TRBJ1-5	NA	NA	AWRPGLDSNQPQH
TRBV2	TRBJ2-3	TRBD2	NA	ASSEDRLAGQDTQY
TRBV7-9	TRBJ1-1	TRBD1	NA	ASIRQGNTEAF
TRBV28	TRBJ1-3	NA	NA	ASSPGQGNTIY
TRBV28	TRBJ1-5	NA	NA	ATYSRENQPQH
TRBV4-1	TRBJ1-4	TRBD1	NA	ASSQEDRTGFEKLF
TRBV5-4	TRBJ2-7	NA	once	ASSLTSFHEQY
TRBV28	TRBJ2-3	NA	many	ASRGSTDTQY
TRBV6-1	TRBJ1-2	NA	NA	ASSEAVLVGEGGAGYT
TRBV7-6	TRBJ2-7	NA	NA	ASSLVQGAYEQY
TRBV28	TRBJ1-2	NA	many	ASSSTENYGYT
TRBV28	TRBJ2-1	TRBD1	once	ASHGTGGGRASNEQF
TRBV14	TRBJ2-6	NA	NA	ASSLSLGGANVLT
TRBV28	TRBJ1-2	NA	NA	ASSLVGGRGYT
TRBV6-1	TRBJ2-1	TRBD2	NA	ASSRAGGVF
TRBV9	TRBJ1-1	NA	NA	ASSVGGGPVGNTEAF
TRBV10-3	TRBJ2-2	NA	few	AISVVFPGELF
TRBV7-3	TRBJ1-1	NA	NA	ASSPTGRGGAEAF
TRBV30	TRBJ2-7	NA	NA	ACGVDNYEQY
TRBV10-3	TRBJ1-5	NA	NA	AISEGNSNQPQH
TRBV5-1	TRBJ2-1	TRBD1	NA	ASSLAGQLNNEQF